This T cell receptor beta chain was found in a study of fetal regulatory T cell absence and autoimmunity. In the case of this clone: What it recognizes is unknown.

Assay: immunoSEQ multiplex PCR; the TCRdb copy retains only in-frame clones and omits some. Of 95,000 to 100,000 clones in the sample, around 72% were seen once. Study-level points and caveats: Some top pancreas TCR clones were over 85-fold enriched versus cord blood. TRB gene family usage was broadly similar in cord blood and pancreas.

Per germline, CDR1 LGHNA and CDR2 YSLEER. The CDR3 sequence is 15 residues long. Trimming stripped 0 bases from V and 4 bases from J, with 13 bases between. This chain connects TRBV4-3 to TRBJ2-7; D gene uncertain. This clonotype originated in a male donor with IPEX syndrome. The sample taken for sequencing was pancreas tissue. The CDR3 nucleotides read TGCGCCAGCAGCCAAGAGAGGTTAGGTGCTTACGAGCAGTACTTC. Its translation is CASSQERLGAYEQYF.